The present TCR beta chain was sequenced within a study of blood T cell repertoires in COVID-19. Study overall: Samples representing acute and convalescent COVID-19 were sourced from the United States, Italy and Spain. Nucleic acid was either cDNA or gDNA, and it came from T cells, B-cell-depleted T cells, or PBMCs.

As originally analysed: Using reference gene primer amplification, nucleated cell counts were estimated. Assay used: immunoSEQ multiplex PCR; TCRdb lists only in-frame clones, some missing. V and J calls and clone size are as listed in that table; D and trimming were resolved from the DNA. The top ten hold around 4.6% of the sample, which has a few hundred thousand clones, about 91% seen once. This clone was counted a few times. Per germline, CDR1 MRHNA and CDR2 SNTAGT. V was shortened by 2 bases and J by 4 bases, with 10 bases between the two germline ends. There are 14 residues in the CDR3. The sequence was obtained from a woman between 40 and 55 years old who had recovered from COVID-19. The V call is TRBV6-4, the J call TRBJ2-3; D might be TRBD2 (6 bases). The sequenced sample consisted of peripheral blood. The CDR3 protein is CASSDGREPDTQYF. CDR3 coding DNA: TGTGCCAGCAGTGACGGGCGGGAACCAGATACGCAGTATTTT.